The entry below gives a single TCR beta chain sequence along with its context. Its antigen is unidentified. Trimming removed 8 bases from V and 3 bases from J, with 29 bases in between. CDR1 and CDR2 (germline): GTSNPN, SVGIG (reference sequence). The CDR3 is 18 residues long. The data derive from a study of beta chain features in type 1 diabetes. Whole-study results and caveats: Across patients, naive, central memory and Treg TCRB repertoires exhibited apparently greater similarity than was observed across healthy donors. All four CD4+ subsets from Type 1 diabetes patients carried moderately but significantly shorter TCRB CDR3s.

Every isolated RNA sample was fully reverse transcribed, so sequencing captured expressed TCRB transcripts. Clones were read by immunoSEQ multiplex PCR, and TCRdb kept only the in-frame ones, dropping some. Counted here are 400,000 to 600,000 clones, approximately 30% occurring once; the ten biggest clones make up 0.05% to 0.07%. This clonotype originated in a man between 18 and 29 years old in good health. This chain connects TRBV30 to TRBJ2-1, with D perhaps assigned TRBD1 or TRBD2 (9 bases each). Sequenced: naive CD4+ T cells from blood. Here the CDR3 reads CAGHRDREYSGSYNEQFF. In nucleotides, the CDR3 is TGTGCCGGGCACCGGGACAGGGAATATAGCGGGAGCTACAATGAGCAGTTCTTC.